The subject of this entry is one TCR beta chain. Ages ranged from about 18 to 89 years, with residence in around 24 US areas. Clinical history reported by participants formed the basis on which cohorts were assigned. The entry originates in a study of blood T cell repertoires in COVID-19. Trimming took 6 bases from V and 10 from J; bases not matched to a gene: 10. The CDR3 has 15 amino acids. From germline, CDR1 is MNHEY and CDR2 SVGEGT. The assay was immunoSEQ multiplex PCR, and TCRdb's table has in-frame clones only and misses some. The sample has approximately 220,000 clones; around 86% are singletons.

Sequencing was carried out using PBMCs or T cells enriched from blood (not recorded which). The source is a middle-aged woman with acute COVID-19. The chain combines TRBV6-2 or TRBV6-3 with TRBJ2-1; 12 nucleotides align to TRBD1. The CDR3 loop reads CASSQPGQGAGEQFF. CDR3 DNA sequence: TGTGCCAGCAGCCAACCGGGACAGGGGGCCGGAGAGCAGTTCTTC.